The 24 T cell receptor beta chains below were found in one sample sequenced in a study of radiation and T cells in renal cell carcinoma. Time point: blood 2 weeks post-SBRT. Specified treatment: 15 Gy SBRT to primary tumor, nephrectomy 4 weeks later. Some clones are missing from TCRdb's copy, which holds only in-frame ones; the method was immunoSEQ multiplex PCR. The sample holds some 70,000 clones; around 80% are singletons and the top ten take around 5.5%. The material sequenced was blood, taken from a patient whose treatment included radiotherapy and nephrectomy. These receptors all come from a man in his 60s with renal cell carcinoma.

The chain employs TRBV5-1 and TRBJ1-2; a weak D match, TRBD1 (6 bases). CDR1 is SGHRS and CDR2 is YFSETQ in the germline V gene. This CDR3 region has 15 residues. V was trimmed by 4 bases and J by 4 bases, leaving 17 bases between them. DNA of the CDR3: TGCGCCAGCAGCCCTCGACAGGCGGGAGGCTATGGCTACACCTTC. Translating gives CASSPRQAGGYGYTF.

This chain connects TRBV11-2 to TRBJ2-7; 9 bases are shared with TRBD1. Germline V lookup: CDR1 SGHAT, CDR2 FQNNGV. V trimming: 4 bases; J trimming: 3 bases; junction bases outside the gene matches: 10. The CDR3 totals 16 residues. The CDR3 DNA follows: TGTGCCAGCAGCTCTCTGACAGGGGGACCTTTCTACGAGCAGTACTTC. It encodes CASSSLTGGPFYEQYF.

The chain uses TRBV18 and TRBJ2-7, with TRBD2 as a possible D gene (5 bases). The CDR3 has 15 amino acids. V dropped 6 bases and J dropped 0 bases, with 15 bases sitting between them. The V gene's germline CDR1 is KGHSH and CDR2 LQKENI. DNA for the CDR3: TGTGCCAGCTCCCCGTCGGGGAGAATCTCCTACGAGCAGTACTTC. Translation: CASSPSGRISYEQYF. The variable domain in full, with the rest retrieved from reference TRBV18 and TRBJ2-7, is NAGVMQNPRHLVRRRGQEARLRCSPMKGHSHVYWYRQLPEEGLKFMVYLQKENIIDESGMPKERFSAEFPKEGPSILRIQQVVRGDSAAYFCASSPSGRISYEQYFGPGTRLTVT.

This CDR3 reads CASSLMSGGLYTF. The CDR3 bases are TGTGCCAGCAGCCTTATGTCAGGGGGGCTTTACACCTTC. The genes are TRBV27 and TRBJ1-2, with 7 bases fitting TRBD1. J was trimmed by 11 bases and V by 6 bases; bases with no gene match: 12. Germline V gene lookup returns CDR1 MNHEY and CDR2 SMNVEV (reference sequence). The length of the CDR3 is 13 residues.

This clone was picked up one time. The chain employs TRBV6-6 and TRBJ2-7; weak D call: TRBD2 (5 bases). Looked up from germline, CDR1 is MNHNY and CDR2 is SVGAGI (reference sequence). V was shortened by 2 bases and J by 3 bases, with 8 bases between the two germline ends. The CDR3 totals 13 residues. The CDR3 spells CASSYDRDYEQYF. CDR3 nucleotides: TGTGCCAGCAGTTACGATCGGGACTACGAGCAGTACTTC.

The V call is TRBV30, the J call TRBJ2-5, with 8 bases identical to TRBD2. Trimming removed 3 bases from V and 5 bases from J; junction bases left unmatched: 11. The CDR3 totals 15 residues. Germline V CDR1 and CDR2: GTSNPN, SVGIG (reference sequence). CDR3 in amino acids: CAWRRPGLGAETQYF. CDR3 nucleotides: TGTGCCTGGAGGAGACCGGGACTAGGGGCTGAGACCCAGTACTTC.

This chain connects TRBV5-6 to TRBJ2-5, with 12 bases aligning to TRBD2. Germline V gives CDR1 SGHDT, CDR2 YYEEEE. The J segment lost 5 bases and the V segment lost 3 bases, leaving 14 bases of the junction unmatched. The CDR3 spans 18 residues. CDR3 protein: CASSSLPRLAGEGETQYF. The CDR3 nucleotides read TGTGCCAGCAGCTCCCTCCCCCGACTAGCGGGAGAAGGGGAGACCCAGTACTTC.

This rearrangement joins TRBV6-5 to TRBJ1-2; D may be TRBD1 (5 bases). This CDR3 spans 13 amino acids. Germline V gene lookup returns CDR1 MNHEY and CDR2 SVGAGI. The V end lost 6 bases, the J end lost 0 bases, and 8 bases lay between the germline ends. CDR3: CASRDTANYGYTF. The DNA of the CDR3 is TGTGCCAGCAGGGACACCGCTAACTATGGCTACACCTTC.

V and J are TRBV10-3 and TRBJ2-1; 9 bases are a match to TRBD2. Germline CDR1 ENHRY, CDR2 SYGVKD. Unmatched junction bases numbered 3, after V lost 3 bases and J lost 6 bases. CDR3 size: 14 residues. CDR3 protein: CAISDVREGNEQFF. The CDR3 DNA follows: TGTGCCATCAGTGATGTGCGGGAGGGCAATGAGCAGTTCTTC.

The sample holds a few counts of this clone. V gene TRBV18 combines with J gene TRBJ1-1, with 8 nucleotides matching TRBD1. CDR1 is KGHSH and CDR2 is LQKENI in the germline V gene. This CDR3 spans 15 amino acids. Losses at the gene ends were 5 bases for V and 2 bases for J; bases not matched to a gene: 7. CDR3: CASSEDRGYNTEAFF. In nucleotides, the CDR3 is TGTGCCAGCTCAGAAGACAGGGGATACAACACTGAAGCTTTCTTT.

This chain uses TRBV13 with TRBJ1-2, with D perhaps matching TRBD1 (6 bases). Germline assignment: CDR1 PRHDT and CDR2 FYEKMQ (reference sequence). The length of the CDR3 is 14 residues. Trimming removed 1 base from V and 8 bases from J, with 14 bases in between. This CDR3 reads CASSLDAGDGGYTF. CDR3 bases: TGTGCCAGCAGCTTAGACGCAGGGGATGGAGGCTACACCTTC. The entire variable domain, with the rest obtained from reference TRBV13 and TRBJ1-2, is as follows: AAGVIQSPRHLIKEKRETATLKCYPIPRHDTVYWYQQGPGQDPQFLISFYEKMQSDKGSIPDRFSAQQFSDYHSELNMSSLELGDSALYFCASSLDAGDGGYTFGSGTRLTVV.

CDR3 region: CASSGLGTGTDTQYF. CDR3 sequence (DNA): TGTGCCAGCAGTGGCTTGGGGACAGGCACAGATACGCAGTATTTT. V usage is TRBV6-1 and J usage is TRBJ2-3; 7 nucleotides match TRBD1. This CDR3 has 15 residues. After removal of 4 bases from V and 1 base from J, the junction contained 5 bases not matched to a gene. Germline assignment: CDR1 MNHNS and CDR2 SASEGT.

This clone was observed a single time. The chain joins TRBV7-9 to TRBJ2-1; a weak D match, TRBD2 (6 bases). Trimming removed 1 base from V and 12 bases from J, with 16 bases in between. The CDR3 contains 14 residues. CDR1 and CDR2 from the germline V gene are SEHNR and FQNEAQ (reference sequence). This CDR3 is CASSLEATSSRQFF. The DNA of the CDR3 is TGTGCCAGCAGCTTAGAGGCCACTAGCTCTAGGCAGTTCTTC.

The genes are TRBV28 and TRBJ2-7; 7 positions agree with TRBD2. The CDR3 extends over 15 amino acids. Trimming removed 5 bases from V and 3 bases from J; junction bases left unmatched: 10. Germline CDR1 and CDR2: MDHEN and SYDVKM. CDR3 in amino acids: CASSPSSGRHYEQYF. The CDR3 nucleotides are TGTGCCAGCAGTCCATCGTCCGGGAGGCACTACGAGCAGTACTTC.

The chain joins TRBV19 to TRBJ2-1; no reliable D call. CDR1 LNHDA and CDR2 SQIVND come from the germline V gene (reference sequence). V was clipped by 6 bases and J by 3 bases, with 12 bases between them. This CDR3 has 14 residues. CDR3 nucleotides: TGTGCCAGTAGGAGTGGGCTCCTCTACAATGAGCAGTTCTTC. Its translation is CASRSGLLYNEQFF. The full variable domain, its missing parts supplied by reference TRBV19 and TRBJ2-1, is DGGITQSPKYLFRKEGQNVTLSCEQNLNHDAMYWYRQDPGQGLRLIYYSQIVNDFQKGDIAEGYSVSREKKESFPLTVTSAQKNPTAFYLCASRSGLLYNEQFFGPGTRLTVL.

V and J are TRBV6-1 and TRBJ1-2; tentative D call: TRBD1 (5 bases). The CDR3 extends over 14 amino acids. CDR1 is MNHNS, CDR2 SASEGT, per germline. The V end lost 2 bases, the J end lost 2 bases, and 9 bases lay between the germline ends. CDR3 bases: TGTGCCAGCAGTGAATTTGGACACAACTATGGCTACACCTTC. Its translation is CASSEFGHNYGYTF.

The rearrangement joins TRBV29-1 to TRBJ2-1; TRBD1 aligns across 8 bases. The trim removed 6 bases at V and 10 bases at J, leaving 11 bases unmatched. Per germline, CDR1 SQVTM and CDR2 ANQGSEA. There are 13 residues in the CDR3. CDR3 sequence: CSVYRTGSREQFF. The CDR3 DNA follows: TGCAGCGTCTATCGGACAGGGAGTCGCGAGCAGTTCTTC.

The chain employs TRBV28 and TRBJ2-1; D is perhaps TRBD2 (6 bases). The germline V and J ends were trimmed by 5 bases and 0 bases, with 14 bases remaining between them. Germline V CDR1 and CDR2: MDHEN, SYDVKM. This CDR3 is 16 amino acids long. The DNA for the CDR3 is TGTGCCAGCAGTCATCAGCGGGTTAGCTCCTACAATGAGCAGTTCTTC. Translated, it gives CASSHQRVSSYNEQFF.

The chain employs TRBV9 and TRBJ2-5; no reliable D call. The V end was cut by 0 bases, the J end by 3 bases, with 9 bases between. This CDR3 is 14 amino acids long. In germline, CDR1 is SGDLS, CDR2 YYNGEE. The CDR3 loop reads CASSVGLGKETQYF. Written as DNA, the CDR3 is TGTGCCAGCAGCGTAGGGCTGGGGAAAGAGACCCAGTACTTC. The whole variable domain, filled in from reference TRBV9 and TRBJ2-5, reads DSGVTQTPKHLITATGQRVTLRCSPRSGDLSVYWYQQSLDQGLQFLIQYYNGEERAKGNILERFSAQQFPDLHSELNLSSLELGDSALYFCASSVGLGKETQYFGPGTRLLVL.

The chain couples TRBV30 to TRBJ2-7, with 8 bases identical to TRBD2. Germline lookup yields CDR1 GTSNPN and CDR2 SVGIG (reference sequence). Unmatched junction bases numbered 13, after V lost 2 bases and J lost 7 bases. This CDR3 has 15 amino acids. CDR3 in DNA: TGTGCCTGGAGTCGCCTAGCGGGCGGCTACGAGGAGCAGTACTTC. This gives the protein CAWSRLAGGYEEQYF.

This chain joins TRBV7-2 and TRBJ2-1, with TRBD2 as a possible D gene (6 bases). This CDR3 spans 15 amino acids. Germline V gene sequence: CDR1 SGHTA, CDR2 FQGNSA. V shed 2 bases and J shed 4 bases, with 12 bases lying between them. The CDR3 reads CASSLFEGGYNEQFF. As DNA, the CDR3 is TGTGCCAGCAGCTTATTTGAGGGAGGATACAATGAGCAGTTCTTC.

The V call is TRBV18, the J call TRBJ2-7; D is ambiguous. The CDR3 sequence is 11 residues long. V lost 6 bases and J lost 4, with 7 bases in between. CDR1 is KGHSH, CDR2 LQKENI, per germline. The CDR3 bases are TGTGCCAGCTCCGATAATTACGAGCAGTACTTC. It specifies CASSDNYEQYF.

In regard to this clone: At one of its ends the junction is not consistent with the germline gene, which may arise from a read error. Other DNA sequences of this sample code for an identical CDR3. J is TRBJ2-7 and V is TRBV6-6; D possibly corresponds to TRBD2 (5 bases). The CDR3 contains 12 residues. Germline CDR1 is MNHNY and CDR2 is SVGAGI (reference sequence). The CDR3 protein is CASSNSGPPRGF. Here the CDR3 DNA reads TGTGCCAGCAGTAACTCCGGGCCCCCCCGGGGATTC.

This clone was observed a handful of times. The V call is TRBV6-6, the J call TRBJ1-5; no definite D call. CDR1 and CDR2 (germline): MNHNY, SVGAGI (reference sequence). The CDR3 consists of 13 residues. The germline V and J ends were trimmed by 7 bases and 5 bases, with 12 bases remaining between them. CDR3 sequence: CASKPGQHQPQHF. The CDR3 bases are TGTGCCAGCAAGCCGGGTCAACATCAGCCCCAGCATTTT.